This TCR beta chain was retrieved from a study of T cell responses to AZD1222 COVID-19 vaccine. Data came from immunoSEQ multiplex PCR; TCRdb stores just in-frame clones and leaves some out. The table shows approximately 150,000 clones, with roughly nine tenths occurring only once. Samples with a second dose at about 4 or about 12 weeks were pooled together. Study-wide findings and caveats: Targets within unmutated variant regions were reportedly found for nearly half of spike-specific TCRs. Repertoires were collected only later (after the peak T cell response had occurred). Clonal diversity was possibly underestimated, and white British individuals and females predominated among donors.

Comment on this clone: Its matching antigen is unknown.

The sequence derives from an adult who received the AZD1222 COVID-19 vaccine. Sample: peripheral blood, taken 28 days after the second AZD1222 dose.

CDR3 loop: CASSDSILRDRVGEKLFF. CDR3 nucleotide sequence: TGTGCCAGCAGTGACTCGATTTTGCGGGACAGGGTGGGGGAAAAACTGTTTTTT. The chain joins TRBV6-4 to TRBJ1-4, with TRBD1 matching 9 bases. The CDR3 length is 18 residues. Germline V CDR1 and CDR2: MRHNA, SNTAGT. V gave up 0 bases and J gave up 8 bases; unmatched junction bases: 13.